The rows below give T cell receptor beta chains drawn from one sample of a study of monozygotic twins with inflammatory bowel disease. TCRdb reprocessed the 5' RACE reads, with one entry per CDR3 protein and no DNA. This table lists approximately 120,000 distinct CDR3 sequences. Sequenced sample: blood. The origin of the receptors is a human donor with ulcerative colitis or Crohn's disease, or a healthy co-twin of an affected twin (not recorded which). CDR3s include the opening cysteine and the closing phenylalanine or tryptophan.

j_gene: TRBJ1-1
v_gene: TRBV11-1
CDR3aa: CASSQLTGENTEAFF

j_gene: TRBJ2-1
v_gene: TRBV6-2/TRBV6-3
CDR3aa: CASSYGFSGTYNEQFF

j_gene: TRBJ2-1
v_gene: TRBV5-4
CDR3aa: CASSPGGGRSYNEQFF

j_gene: TRBJ2-4
v_gene: TRBV7-2
CDR3aa: CASSPRDGLSVQYF

j_gene: TRBJ1-1
v_gene: TRBV27
CDR3aa: CASSLWTGARPSLNTEAFF

j_gene: TRBJ2-1
v_gene: TRBV27
CDR3aa: CASSYPGQGLFNEQFF

j_gene: TRBJ2-4
v_gene: TRBV28
CDR3aa: CASRPQGTLAKNIQYF

j_gene: TRBJ1-5
v_gene: TRBV5-1
CDR3aa: CASYDWTSLSNQPQHF

j_gene: TRBJ2-7
v_gene: TRBV5-6
CDR3aa: CASSLGQGGLEQYF

j_gene: TRBJ1-6
v_gene: TRBV20-1
CDR3aa: CSASSDEGDSPLHF